The sequence of this TCR beta chain was determined in a study of T cell responses to AZD1222 COVID-19 vaccine. General study results and limits: Females made up more of the donors, who were largely white British, and clonal diversity may have come out too low.

The method was immunoSEQ multiplex PCR; TCRdb's version includes in-frame clones alone and lacks a portion of them. This sample yields 150,000 or so clones, of which about 88% are seen a single time; approximately 5.1% belongs to the top ten. With regard to this clone: Its antigen is not identified.

Germline CDR1 reads MDHEN; CDR2 reads SYDVKM. Trimming removed 5 bases from V and 2 bases from J, with 15 bases in between. The length of the CDR3 is 15 residues. This sequence was found in an adult in good health. The sample consisted of peripheral blood, taken on day 0 of AZD1222 vaccination. This rearrangement joins TRBV28 to TRBJ2-5; possibly TRBD2 for D (6 bases). The chain's CDR3 is CASSPGGFRQETQYF. The CDR3 DNA sequence: TGTGCCAGCAGTCCTGGAGGGTTCCGACAAGAGACCCAGTACTTC.